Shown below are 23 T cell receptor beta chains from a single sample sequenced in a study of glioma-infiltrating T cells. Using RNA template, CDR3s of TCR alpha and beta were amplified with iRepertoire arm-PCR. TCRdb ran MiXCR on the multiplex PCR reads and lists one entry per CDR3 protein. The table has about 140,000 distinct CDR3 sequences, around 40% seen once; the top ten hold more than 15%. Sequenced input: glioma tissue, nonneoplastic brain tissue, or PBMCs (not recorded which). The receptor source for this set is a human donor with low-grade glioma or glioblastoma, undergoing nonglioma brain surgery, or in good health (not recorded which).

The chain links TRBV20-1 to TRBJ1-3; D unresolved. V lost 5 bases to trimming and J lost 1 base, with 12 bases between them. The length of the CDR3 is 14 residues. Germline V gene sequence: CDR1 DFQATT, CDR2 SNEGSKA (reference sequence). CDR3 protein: CSAPPQTSGNTIYF. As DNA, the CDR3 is TGCAGTGCTCCCCCCCAAACTTCTGGAAACACCATATATTTT.

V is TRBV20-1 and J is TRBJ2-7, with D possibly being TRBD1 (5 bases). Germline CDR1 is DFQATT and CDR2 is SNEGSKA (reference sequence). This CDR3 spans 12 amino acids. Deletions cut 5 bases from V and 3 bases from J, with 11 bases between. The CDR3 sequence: CSAPRQGYEQYF. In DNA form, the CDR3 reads TGCAGTGCTCCACGCCAGGGCTACGAGCAGTACTTC.

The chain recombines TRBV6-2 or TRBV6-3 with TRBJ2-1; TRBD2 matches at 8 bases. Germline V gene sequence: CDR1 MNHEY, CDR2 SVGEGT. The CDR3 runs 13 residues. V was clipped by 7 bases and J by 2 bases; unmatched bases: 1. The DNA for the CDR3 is TGTGCCAGCACACTAGCGGCCTACAATGAGCAGTTCTTC. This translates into CASTLAAYNEQFF.

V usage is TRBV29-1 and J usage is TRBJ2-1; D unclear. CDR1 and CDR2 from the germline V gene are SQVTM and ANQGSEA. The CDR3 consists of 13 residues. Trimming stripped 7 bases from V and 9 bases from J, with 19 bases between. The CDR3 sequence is CSAPKNHLSEQFF. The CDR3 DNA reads TGCAGCGCCCCGAAGAATCATTTATCTGAGCAGTTCTTC.

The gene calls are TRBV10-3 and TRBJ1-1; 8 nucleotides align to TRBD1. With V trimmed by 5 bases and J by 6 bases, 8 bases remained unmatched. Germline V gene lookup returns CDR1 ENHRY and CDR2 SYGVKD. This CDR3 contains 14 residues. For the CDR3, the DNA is TGTGCCATCAGTCAATGGACAGGGAGGGCTGAAGCTTTCTTT. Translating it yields CAISQWTGRAEAFF.

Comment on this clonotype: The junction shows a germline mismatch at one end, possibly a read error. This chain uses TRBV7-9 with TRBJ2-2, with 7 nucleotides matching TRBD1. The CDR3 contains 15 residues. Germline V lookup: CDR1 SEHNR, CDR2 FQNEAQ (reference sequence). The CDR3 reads CASSQDRAVPGELFF. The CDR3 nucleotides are TGCGCCAGCAGCCAAGACAGGGCCGTGCCCGGGGAGCTGTTTTTT.

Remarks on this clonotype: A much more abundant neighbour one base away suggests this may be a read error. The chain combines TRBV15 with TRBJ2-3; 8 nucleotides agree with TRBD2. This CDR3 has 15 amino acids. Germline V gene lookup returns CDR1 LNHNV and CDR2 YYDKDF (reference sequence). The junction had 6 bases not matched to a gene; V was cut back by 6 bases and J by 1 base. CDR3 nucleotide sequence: TGTGCCACCAGGGAGGGTAGCGGGGGCACAGATACGCAGTATTTT. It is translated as CATREGSGGTDTQYF.

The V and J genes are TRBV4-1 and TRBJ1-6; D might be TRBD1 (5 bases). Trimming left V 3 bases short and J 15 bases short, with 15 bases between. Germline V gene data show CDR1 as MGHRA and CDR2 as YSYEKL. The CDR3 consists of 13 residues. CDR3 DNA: TGCGCCAGCAGCCATTCGCCTAACAGGAGCCTCCACTTT. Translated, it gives CASSHSPNRSLHF.

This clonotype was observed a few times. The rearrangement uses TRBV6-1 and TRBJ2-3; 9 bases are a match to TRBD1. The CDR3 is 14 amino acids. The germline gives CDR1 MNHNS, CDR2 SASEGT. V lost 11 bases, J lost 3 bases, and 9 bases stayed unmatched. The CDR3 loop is CAGARDRATDTQYF. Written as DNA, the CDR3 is TGTGCCGGAGCCAGGGACAGGGCGACAGATACGCAGTATTTT.

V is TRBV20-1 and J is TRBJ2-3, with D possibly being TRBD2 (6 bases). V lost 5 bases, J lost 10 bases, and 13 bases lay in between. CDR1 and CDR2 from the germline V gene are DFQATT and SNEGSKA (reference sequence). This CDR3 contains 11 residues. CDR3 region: CSADLRGSQYF. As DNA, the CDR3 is TGCAGTGCTGACCTGCGGGGATCGCAGTATTTT.

The CDR3 sequence: CATSTDPGDRGSPLHF. The CDR3 nucleotides read TGTGCCACCAGCACGGATCCGGGGGACAGGGGTTCACCCCTCCACTTT. V and J are TRBV6-1 and TRBJ1-6; 10 positions match TRBD1. CDR1 and CDR2 (germline): MNHNS, SASEGT. The CDR3 has 16 residues. Trimming took 10 bases from V and 9 from J; bases not matched to a gene: 15.

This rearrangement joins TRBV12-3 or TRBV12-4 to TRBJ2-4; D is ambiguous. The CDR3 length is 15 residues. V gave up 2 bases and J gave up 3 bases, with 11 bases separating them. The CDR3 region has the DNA TGTGCCAGCAGTTTAAGGGCGGTGGGCAAAAACATTCAGTACTTC. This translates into CASSLRAVGKNIQYF.

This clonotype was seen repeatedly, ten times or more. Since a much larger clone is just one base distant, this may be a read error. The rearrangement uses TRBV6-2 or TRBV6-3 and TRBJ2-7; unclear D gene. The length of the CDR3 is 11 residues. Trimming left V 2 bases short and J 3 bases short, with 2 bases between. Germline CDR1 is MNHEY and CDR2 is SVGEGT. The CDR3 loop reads CASSYNYEQYF. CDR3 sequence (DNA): TGTGCCAGCAGTTACAACTACGAGCAGTACTTC.

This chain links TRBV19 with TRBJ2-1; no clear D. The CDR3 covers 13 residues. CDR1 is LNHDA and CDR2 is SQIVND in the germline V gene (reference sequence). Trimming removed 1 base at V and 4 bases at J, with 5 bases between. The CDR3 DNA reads TGTGCCAGTAGTATAGGCCGATACAATGAGCAGTTCTTC. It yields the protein CASSIGRYNEQFF.

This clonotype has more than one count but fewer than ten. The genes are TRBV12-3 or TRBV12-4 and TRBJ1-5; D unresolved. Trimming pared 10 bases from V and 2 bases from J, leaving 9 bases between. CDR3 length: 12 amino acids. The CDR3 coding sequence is TGTGCCACCGGTACGGGCAATCAGCCCCAGCATTTT. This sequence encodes CATGTGNQPQHF.

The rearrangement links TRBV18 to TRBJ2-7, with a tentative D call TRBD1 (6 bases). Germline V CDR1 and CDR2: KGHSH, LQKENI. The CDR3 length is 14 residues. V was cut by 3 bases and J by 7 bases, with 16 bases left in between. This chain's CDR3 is CASSPLDSHKEQYF. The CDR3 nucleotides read TGTGCCAGCTCACCGTTGGACAGCCACAAGGAGCAGTACTTC.

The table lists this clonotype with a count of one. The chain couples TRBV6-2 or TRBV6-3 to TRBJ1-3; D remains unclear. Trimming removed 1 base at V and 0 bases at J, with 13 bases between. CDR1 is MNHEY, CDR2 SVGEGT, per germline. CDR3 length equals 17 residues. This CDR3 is CASSYLIDRLSGNTIYF. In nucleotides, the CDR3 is TGTGCCAGCAGTTACTTGATTGACCGTCTCTCTGGAAACACCATATATTTT.

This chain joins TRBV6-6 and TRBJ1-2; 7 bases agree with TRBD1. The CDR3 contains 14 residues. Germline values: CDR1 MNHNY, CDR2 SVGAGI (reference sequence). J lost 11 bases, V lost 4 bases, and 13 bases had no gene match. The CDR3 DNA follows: TGTGCCAGCAGTTTTAATACAGGGGCACGGCCTTACACCTTC. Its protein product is CASSFNTGARPYTF.

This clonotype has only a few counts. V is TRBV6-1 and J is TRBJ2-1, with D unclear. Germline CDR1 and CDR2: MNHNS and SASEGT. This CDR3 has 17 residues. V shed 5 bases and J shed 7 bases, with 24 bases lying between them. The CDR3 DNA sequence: TGTGCCAGCAGTCCCCCTCTATTGAGCGCCAGAAGGAATGAGCAGTTCTTC. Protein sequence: CASSPPLLSARRNEQFF.

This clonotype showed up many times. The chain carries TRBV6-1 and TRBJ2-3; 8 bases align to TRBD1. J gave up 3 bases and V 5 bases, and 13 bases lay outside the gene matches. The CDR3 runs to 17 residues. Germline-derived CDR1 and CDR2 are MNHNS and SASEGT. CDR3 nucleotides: TGTGCCAGCAGTCCGACCCCATCGACAGGGGCGACAGATACGCAGTATTTT. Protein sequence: CASSPTPSTGATDTQYF.

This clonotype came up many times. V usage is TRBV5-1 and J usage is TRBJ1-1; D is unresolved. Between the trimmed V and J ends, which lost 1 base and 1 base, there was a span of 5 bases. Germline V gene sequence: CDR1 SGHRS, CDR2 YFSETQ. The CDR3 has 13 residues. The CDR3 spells CASSLTRNTEAFF. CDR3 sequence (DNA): TGCGCCAGCAGCTTGACAAGGAACACTGAAGCTTTCTTT.

CDR3 sequence (DNA): TGCAGTGCTAGAGATCGGAAGGGCAATCAGCCCCAGCATTTT. Its protein is CSARDRKGNQPQHF. This chain joins TRBV20-1 and TRBJ1-5; D ambiguous. This CDR3 spans 14 amino acids. Germline V gives CDR1 DFQATT, CDR2 SNEGSKA (reference sequence). V gave up 0 bases and J gave up 2 bases, with 8 bases separating them.

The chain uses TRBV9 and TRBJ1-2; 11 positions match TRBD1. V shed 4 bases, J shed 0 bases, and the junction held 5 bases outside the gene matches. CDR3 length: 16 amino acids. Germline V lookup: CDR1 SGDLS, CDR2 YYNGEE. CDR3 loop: CASSQDRGLANYGYTF. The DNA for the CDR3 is TGTGCCAGCAGCCAGGACAGGGGGCTAGCTAACTATGGCTACACCTTC. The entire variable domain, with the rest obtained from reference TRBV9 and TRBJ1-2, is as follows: DSGVTQTPKHLITATGQRVTLRCSPRSGDLSVYWYQQSLDQGLQFLIQYYNGEERAKGNILERFSAQQFPDLHSELNLSSLELGDSALYFCASSQDRGLANYGYTFGSGTRLTVV.